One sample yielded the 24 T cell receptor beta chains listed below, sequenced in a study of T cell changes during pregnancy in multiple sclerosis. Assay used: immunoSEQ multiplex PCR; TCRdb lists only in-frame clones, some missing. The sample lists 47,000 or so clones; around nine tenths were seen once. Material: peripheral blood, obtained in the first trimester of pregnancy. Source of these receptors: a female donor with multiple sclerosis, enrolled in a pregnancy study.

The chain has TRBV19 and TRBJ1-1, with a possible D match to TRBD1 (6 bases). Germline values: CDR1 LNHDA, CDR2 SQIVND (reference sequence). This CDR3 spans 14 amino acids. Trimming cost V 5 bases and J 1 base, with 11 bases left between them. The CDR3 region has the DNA TGTGCCAGTAGTGCCCAGACAGGGAACACTGAAGCTTTCTTT. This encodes CASSAQTGNTEAFF. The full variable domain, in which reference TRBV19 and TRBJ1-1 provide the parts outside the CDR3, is DGGITQSPKYLFRKEGQNVTLSCEQNLNHDAMYWYRQDPGQGLRLIYYSQIVNDFQKGDIAEGYSVSREKKESFPLTVTSAQKNPTAFYLCASSAQTGNTEAFFGQGTRLTVV.

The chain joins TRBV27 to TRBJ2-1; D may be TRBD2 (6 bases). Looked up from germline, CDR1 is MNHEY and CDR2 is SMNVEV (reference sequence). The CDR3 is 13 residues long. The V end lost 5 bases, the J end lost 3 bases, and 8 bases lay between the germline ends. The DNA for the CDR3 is TGTGCCAGCAGTCTGGAGGGCTACAATGAGCAGTTCTTC. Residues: CASSLEGYNEQFF.

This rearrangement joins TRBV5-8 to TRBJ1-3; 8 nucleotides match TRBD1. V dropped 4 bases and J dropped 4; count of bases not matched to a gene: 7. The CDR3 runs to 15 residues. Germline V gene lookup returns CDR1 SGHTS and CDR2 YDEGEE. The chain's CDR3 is CASSRTGWEGNTIYF. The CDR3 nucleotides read TGTGCCAGCAGCCGGACAGGGTGGGAAGGAAACACCATATATTTT.

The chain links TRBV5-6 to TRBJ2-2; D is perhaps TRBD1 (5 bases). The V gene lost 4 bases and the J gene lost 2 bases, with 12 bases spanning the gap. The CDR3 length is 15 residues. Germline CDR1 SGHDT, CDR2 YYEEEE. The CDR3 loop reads CASSIGHINTGELFF. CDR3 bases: TGTGCCAGCAGCATAGGACACATTAACACCGGGGAGCTGTTTTTT.

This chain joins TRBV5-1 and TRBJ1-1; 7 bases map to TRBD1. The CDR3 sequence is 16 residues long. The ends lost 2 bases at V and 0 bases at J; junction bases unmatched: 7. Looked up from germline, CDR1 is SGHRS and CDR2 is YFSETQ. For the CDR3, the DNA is TGCGCCAGCAGCTTCAACAGGGGATATTTGAACACTGAAGCTTTCTTT. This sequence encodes CASSFNRGYLNTEAFF. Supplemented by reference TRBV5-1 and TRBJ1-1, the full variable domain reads KAGVTQTPRYLIKTRGQQVTLSCSPISGHRSVSWYQQTPGQGLQFLFEYFSETQRNKGNFPGRFSGRQFSNSRSEMNVSTLELGDSALYLCASSFNRGYLNTEAFFGQGTRLTVV.

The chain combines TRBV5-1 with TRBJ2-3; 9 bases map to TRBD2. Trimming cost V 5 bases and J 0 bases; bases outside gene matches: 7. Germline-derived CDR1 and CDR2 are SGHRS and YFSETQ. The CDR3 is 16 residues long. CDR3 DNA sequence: TGCGCCAGCAGACGACCTAGCGGGGAAAGCACAGATACGCAGTATTTT. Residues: CASRRPSGESTDTQYF. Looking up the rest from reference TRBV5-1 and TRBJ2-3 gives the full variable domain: KAGVTQTPRYLIKTRGQQVTLSCSPISGHRSVSWYQQTPGQGLQFLFEYFSETQRNKGNFPGRFSGRQFSNSRSEMNVSTLELGDSALYLCASRRPSGESTDTQYFGPGTRLTVL.

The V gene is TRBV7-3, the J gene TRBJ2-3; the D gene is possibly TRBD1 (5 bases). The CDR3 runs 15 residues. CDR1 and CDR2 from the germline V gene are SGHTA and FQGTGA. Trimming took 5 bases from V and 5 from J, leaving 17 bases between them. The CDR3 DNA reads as TGTGCCAGCAGCCCCAGCTCAGGGCTCGGAGATACGCAGTATTTT. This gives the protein CASSPSSGLGDTQYF.

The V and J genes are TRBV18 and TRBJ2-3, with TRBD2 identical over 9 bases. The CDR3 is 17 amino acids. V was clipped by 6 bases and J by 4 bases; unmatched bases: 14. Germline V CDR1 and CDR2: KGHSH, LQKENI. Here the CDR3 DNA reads TGTGCCAGCTCGCCCTCGGCGGGCGGGGGGGCCTCAGATACGCAGTATTTT. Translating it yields CASSPSAGGGASDTQYF. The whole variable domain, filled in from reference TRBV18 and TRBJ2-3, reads NAGVMQNPRHLVRRRGQEARLRCSPMKGHSHVYWYRQLPEEGLKFMVYLQKENIIDESGMPKERFSAEFPKEGPSILRIQQVVRGDSAAYFCASSPSAGGGASDTQYFGPGTRLTVL.

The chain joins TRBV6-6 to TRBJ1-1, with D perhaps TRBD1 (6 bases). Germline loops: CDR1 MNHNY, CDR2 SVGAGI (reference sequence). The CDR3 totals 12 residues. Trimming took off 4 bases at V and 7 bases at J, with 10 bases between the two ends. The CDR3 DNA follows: TGTGCCAGCAGTTCTATGACAGGTGAAGCTTTCTTT. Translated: CASSSMTGEAFF.

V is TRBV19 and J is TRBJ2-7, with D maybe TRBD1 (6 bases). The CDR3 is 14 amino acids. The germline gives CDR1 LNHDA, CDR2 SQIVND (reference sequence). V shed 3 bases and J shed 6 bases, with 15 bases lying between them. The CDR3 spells CASSIQTGPLEQYF. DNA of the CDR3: TGTGCCAGTAGTATTCAGACAGGTCCCCTCGAGCAGTACTTC.

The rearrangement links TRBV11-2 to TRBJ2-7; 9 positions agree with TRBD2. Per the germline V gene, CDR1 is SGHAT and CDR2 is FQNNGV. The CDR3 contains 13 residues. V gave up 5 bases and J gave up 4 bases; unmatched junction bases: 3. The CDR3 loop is CASSRGLAYEQYF. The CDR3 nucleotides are TGTGCCAGCAGCCGTGGACTAGCGTACGAGCAGTACTTC. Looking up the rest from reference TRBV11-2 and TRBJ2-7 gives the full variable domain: EAGVAQSPRYKIIEKRQSVAFWCNPISGHATLYWYQQILGQGPKLLIQFQNNGVVDDSQLPKDRFSAERLKGVDSTLKIQPAKLEDSAVYLCASSRGLAYEQYFGPGTRLTVT.

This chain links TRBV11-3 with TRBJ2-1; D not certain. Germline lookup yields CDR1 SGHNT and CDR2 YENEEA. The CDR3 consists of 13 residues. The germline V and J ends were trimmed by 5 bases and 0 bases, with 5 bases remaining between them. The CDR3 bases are TGTGCCAGCAGCCTAAGCTCCTACAATGAGCAGTTCTTC. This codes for CASSLSSYNEQFF.

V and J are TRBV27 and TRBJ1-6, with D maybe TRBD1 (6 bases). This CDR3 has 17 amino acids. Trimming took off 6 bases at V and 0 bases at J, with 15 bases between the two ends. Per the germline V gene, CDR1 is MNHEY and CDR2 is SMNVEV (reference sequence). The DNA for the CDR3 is TGTGCCAGCAGCCCCAACAGGGAGACCTCCTATAATTCACCCCTCCACTTT. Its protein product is CASSPNRETSYNSPLHF.

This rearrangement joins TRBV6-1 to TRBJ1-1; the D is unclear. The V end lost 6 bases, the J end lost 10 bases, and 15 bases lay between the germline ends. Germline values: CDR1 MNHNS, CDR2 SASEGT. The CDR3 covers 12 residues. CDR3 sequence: CASSPHLPGAFF. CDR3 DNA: TGTGCCAGCAGCCCCCACCTCCCGGGAGCTTTCTTT.

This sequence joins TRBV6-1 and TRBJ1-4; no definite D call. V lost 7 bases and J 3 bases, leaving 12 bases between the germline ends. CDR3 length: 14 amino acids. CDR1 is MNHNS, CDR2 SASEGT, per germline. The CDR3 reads CASIPPGANEKLFF. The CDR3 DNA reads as TGTGCCAGCATTCCACCCGGGGCTAATGAAAAACTGTTTTTT.

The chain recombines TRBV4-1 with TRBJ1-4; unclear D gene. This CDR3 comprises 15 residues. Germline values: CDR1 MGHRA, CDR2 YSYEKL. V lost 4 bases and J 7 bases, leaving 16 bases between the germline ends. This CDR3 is CASSPQVGPGEKLFF. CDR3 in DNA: TGCGCCAGCAGCCCCCAGGTTGGGCCTGGTGAAAAACTGTTTTTT.

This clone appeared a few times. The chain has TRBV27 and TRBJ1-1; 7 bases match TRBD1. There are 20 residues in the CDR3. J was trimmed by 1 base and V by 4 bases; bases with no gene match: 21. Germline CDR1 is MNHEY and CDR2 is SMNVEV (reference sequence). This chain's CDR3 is CASSWQYDRETEGENTEAFF. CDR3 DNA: TGTGCCAGCAGTTGGCAGTACGACAGGGAGACGGAGGGCGAGAACACTGAAGCTTTCTTT.

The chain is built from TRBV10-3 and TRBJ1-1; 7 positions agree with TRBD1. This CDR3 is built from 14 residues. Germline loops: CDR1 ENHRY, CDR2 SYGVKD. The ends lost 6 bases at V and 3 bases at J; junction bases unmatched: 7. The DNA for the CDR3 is TGTGCCATCAGGCTTACTACAGGGGACACTGAAGCTTTCTTT. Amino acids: CAIRLTTGDTEAFF.

DNA of the CDR3: TGCGCCAGCAGCTTGACAGACCCTCGTTTAGGGGATGGCTACACCTTC. This gives the protein CASSLTDPRLGDGYTF. The V call is TRBV5-1, the J call TRBJ1-2; D is perhaps TRBD1 (5 bases). There are 16 residues in the CDR3. The V and J ends lost 1 base and 6 bases respectively, with 19 bases between them. Germline V gives CDR1 SGHRS, CDR2 YFSETQ. The whole variable domain, remainder taken from reference TRBV5-1 and TRBJ1-2, is KAGVTQTPRYLIKTRGQQVTLSCSPISGHRSVSWYQQTPGQGLQFLFEYFSETQRNKGNFPGRFSGRQFSNSRSEMNVSTLELGDSALYLCASSLTDPRLGDGYTFGSGTRLTVV.

The CDR3 nucleotides are TGTGCCGGTAGGACTCCTGATCTAATGAAGCAGTTCTTC. It codes for CAGRTPDLMKQFF. The V call is TRBV2, the J call TRBJ2-1; D may be TRBD2 (5 bases). Trimming shortened V by 11 bases and J by 11 bases, and 22 bases separated the two germline ends. The CDR3 is made up of 13 amino acids. Germline CDR1 SNHLY, CDR2 FYNNEI. Together with reference TRBV2 and TRBJ2-1, the CDR3 gives the full variable domain: EPEVTQTPSHQVTQMGQEVILRCVPISNHLYFYWYRQILGQKVEFLVSFYNNEISEKSEIFDDQFSVERPDGSNFTLKIRSTKLEDSAMYFCAGRTPDLMKQFFGPGTRLTVL.

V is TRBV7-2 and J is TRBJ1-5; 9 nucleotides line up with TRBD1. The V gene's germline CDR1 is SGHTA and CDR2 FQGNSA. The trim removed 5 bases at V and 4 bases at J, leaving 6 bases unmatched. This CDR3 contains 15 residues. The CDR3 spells CASSRGQGKNQPQHF. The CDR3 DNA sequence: TGTGCCAGCAGCCGTGGACAGGGGAAGAATCAGCCCCAGCATTTT.

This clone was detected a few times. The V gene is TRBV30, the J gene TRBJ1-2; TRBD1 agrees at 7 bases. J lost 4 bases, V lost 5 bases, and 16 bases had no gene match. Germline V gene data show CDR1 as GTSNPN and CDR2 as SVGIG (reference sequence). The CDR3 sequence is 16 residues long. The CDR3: CAWLGTALIDSYGYTF. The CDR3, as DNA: TGTGCCTGGTTAGGGACAGCCCTTATCGACTCCTATGGCTACACCTTC.

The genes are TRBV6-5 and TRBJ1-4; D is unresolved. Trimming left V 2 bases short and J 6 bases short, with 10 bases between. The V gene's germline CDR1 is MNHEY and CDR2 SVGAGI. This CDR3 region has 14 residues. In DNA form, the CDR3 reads TGTGCCAGCAGTTACGGGCAGTCATATGAAAAACTGTTTTTT. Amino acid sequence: CASSYGQSYEKLFF.

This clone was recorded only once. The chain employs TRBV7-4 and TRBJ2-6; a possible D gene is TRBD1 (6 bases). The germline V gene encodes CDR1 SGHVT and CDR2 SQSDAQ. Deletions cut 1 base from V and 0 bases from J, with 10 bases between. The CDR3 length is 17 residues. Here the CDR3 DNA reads TGTGCCAGCAGCTTAGTGGACAGATACTCTGGGGCCAACGTCCTGACTTTC. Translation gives CASSLVDRYSGANVLTF.